Sequencing of this T cell receptor (beta chain) was carried out in a study of T cells in localized non-small cell lung cancer. Whole-study results and caveats: Among the top 100 tumor clones, a median about 57 appeared in adjacent lung.

V was clipped by 0 bases and J by 4 bases, with 12 bases between them. The germline gives CDR1 MRHNA, CDR2 SNTAGT. This CDR3 contains 16 residues. Libraries were prepared by immunoSEQ multiplex PCR; TCRdb keeps only in-frame clonotypes and omits some of them. This sample has approximately 5,000 clones, with 84% found just once. As to this clone: What it binds is not known.

Source: peripheral blood mononuclear cells, taken before any cancer treatment. This sequence was found in a female donor at least 60 years old with stage II lung adenocarcinoma. The chain has TRBV6-4 and TRBJ2-2, with D tentatively TRBD1 or TRBD2 (5 bases each). The CDR3 region is CASSDSGPEGTGELFF. The CDR3 DNA reads as TGTGCCAGCAGTGACTCGGGGCCAGAGGGCACCGGGGAGCTGTTTTTT.